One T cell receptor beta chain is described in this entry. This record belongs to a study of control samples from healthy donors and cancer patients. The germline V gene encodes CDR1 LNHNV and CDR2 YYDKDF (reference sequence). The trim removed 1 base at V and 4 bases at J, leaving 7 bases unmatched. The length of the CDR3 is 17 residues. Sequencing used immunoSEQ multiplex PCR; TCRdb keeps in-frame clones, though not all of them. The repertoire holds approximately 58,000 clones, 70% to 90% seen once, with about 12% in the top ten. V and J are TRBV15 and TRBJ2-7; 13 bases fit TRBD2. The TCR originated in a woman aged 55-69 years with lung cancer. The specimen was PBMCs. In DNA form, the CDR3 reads TGTGCCACCAGCAGAGGGGCGAGGACTAGCGGGGGTTACGAGCAGTACTTC. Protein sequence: CATSRGARTSGGYEQYF.